The T cell receptor (beta chain) under discussion was sequenced for a study of T cell responses to AZD1222 COVID-19 vaccine. Regarding the study as a whole: Two AZD1222 doses significantly raised spike-specific TCR breadth and depth over controls. The donor group comprised mostly white British people and more females; the analysis possibly underestimated clonal diversity. Baseline serology detected seropositivity in only a handful of AZD1222 recipients.

Turning to this clone: Its antigen is not known.

CDR3 length: 12 residues. The V gene lost 5 bases and the J gene lost 7 bases, with 11 bases spanning the gap. Germline lookup yields CDR1 SGHVS and CDR2 FNYEAQ. Assay: immunoSEQ multiplex PCR; the TCRdb copy retains only in-frame clones and omits some. The sample records about 8,000 clones, roughly 90% being singletons. The source is an adult who received the AZD1222 COVID-19 vaccine. The source was peripheral blood, collected 28 days after the second AZD1222 dose. The chain couples TRBV7-6 to TRBJ2-5; no reliable D call. The chain's CDR3 is CASSPRVGTQYF. The DNA of the CDR3 is TGTGCCAGCAGCCCCCGGGTTGGGACCCAGTACTTC.